This passage covers 10 T cell receptor beta chains from one sample sequenced in a study of control samples from healthy donors and cancer patients. Sequencing used immunoSEQ multiplex PCR; TCRdb keeps in-frame clones, though not all of them. The sample holds some 150,000 clones, around 90% seen once. Sequenced input: blood. The origin of the receptors is a young man in good health.

This rearrangement joins TRBV4-1 to TRBJ2-3; TRBD2 matches at 11 bases. There are 18 residues in the CDR3. Germline V gene lookup returns CDR1 MGHRA and CDR2 YSYEKL. The junction had 7 bases not matched to a gene; V was cut back by 2 bases and J by 0 bases. The CDR3: CASSQTSGGLTSTDTQYF. In nucleotides, the CDR3 is TGCGCCAGCAGCCAAACTAGCGGGGGTCTCACTAGCACAGATACGCAGTATTTT.

This chain uses TRBV10-2 with TRBJ2-7; D remains ambiguous. The CDR3 is 13 residues long. Trimming stripped 3 bases from V and 5 bases from J, with 11 bases between. Germline CDR1 is WSHSY and CDR2 is SAAADI. Here the CDR3 DNA reads TGCGCCAGCAGTGACCCAGGACCCGACGAGCAGTACTTC. Protein sequence: CASSDPGPDEQYF.

This chain joins TRBV29-1 and TRBJ1-2; 7 bases align to TRBD1. V trimming: 1 base; J trimming: 4 bases; junction bases outside the gene matches: 6. Germline V lookup: CDR1 SQVTM, CDR2 ANQGSEA. The CDR3 is 14 residues long. The CDR3 DNA reads TGCAGCGTTGAAGGAGGGGGACAGCCCTATGGCTACACCTTC. As protein: CSVEGGGQPYGYTF.

The genes are TRBV27 and TRBJ1-2; TRBD1 might be the D (6 bases). The CDR3 is 14 residues long. V lost 7 bases and J lost 5, with 17 bases in between. Germline CDR1 is MNHEY and CDR2 is SMNVEV (reference sequence). Here the CDR3 DNA reads TGTGCCAGCACCCCTGGGGGCGCGGTTTATGGCTACACCTTC. Residues: CASTPGGAVYGYTF.

This clone was observed a handful of times. The CDR3 is CASSKGANQPQHF. In DNA, the CDR3 is TGTGCCAGCAGTAAGGGGGCAAATCAGCCCCAGCATTTT. The chain employs TRBV27 and TRBJ1-5, with TRBD1 matching 7 bases. V lost 5 bases, J lost 4 bases, and 2 bases stayed unmatched. The germline V gene encodes CDR1 MNHEY and CDR2 SMNVEV (reference sequence). The CDR3 is 13 residues long.

The chain carries TRBV5-1 and TRBJ1-1; 9 bases fit TRBD1. V shed 3 bases, J shed 7 bases, and the junction held 10 bases outside the gene matches. Germline CDR1 SGHRS, CDR2 YFSETQ. This CDR3 region has 15 residues. Here the CDR3 DNA reads TGCGCCAGCAGCTGGGGCGACCGGGACAGGGATGAAGCTTTCTTT. This encodes CASSWGDRDRDEAFF.

The J gene is TRBJ1-1, the V gene TRBV5-1, with 9 bases identical to TRBD1. The germline CDR1 and CDR2 sequences are SGHRS and YFSETQ. CDR3 size: 16 residues. The J segment lost 1 base and the V segment lost 3 bases, leaving 7 bases of the junction unmatched. The CDR3 DNA reads as TGCGCCAGCAGCTCGCAGACAGGGGGTAAGAACACTGAAGCTTTCTTT. Encoded protein: CASSSQTGGKNTEAFF.

The V call is TRBV10-3, the J call TRBJ1-1, with TRBD1 matching over 9 bases. V lost 6 bases and J lost 1; bases outside the gene matches: 0. CDR1 is ENHRY and CDR2 is SYGVKD in the germline V gene. The CDR3 runs to 13 residues. CDR3 protein: CAIRTGGNTEAFF. CDR3 DNA sequence: TGTGCCATCAGGACAGGGGGGAACACTGAAGCTTTCTTT.

J is TRBJ1-2 and V is TRBV19; TRBD1 is a possible D gene (6 bases). The CDR3 has 15 residues. Germline lookup yields CDR1 LNHDA and CDR2 SQIVND (reference sequence). The V and J ends lost 7 bases and 1 base respectively, with 16 bases between them. The CDR3 DNA reads as TGTGCCAGTATGGGACCGGGACACCATAACTATGGCTACACCTTC. Protein: CASMGPGHHNYGYTF.

This clone was detected a few times. This chain joins TRBV5-1 and TRBJ1-1, with D uncertain. Germline V gene data show CDR1 as SGHRS and CDR2 as YFSETQ. This CDR3 spans 13 amino acids. With 0 bases removed from V and 5 bases from J, the gap between germline ends came to 8 bases. CDR3 sequence (DNA): TGCGCCAGCAGCTTGGAGGTAAAAACTGAAGCTTTCTTT. Protein: CASSLEVKTEAFF.